The clone carrying this T cell receptor beta chain was recorded many times. Its matching antigen is unknown. The data stem from a study of early T cells in non-severe SARS-CoV-2 infection. Study at large: Sequencing input comprised bulk RNA from unsorted whole blood; chain pairing was not available.

This CDR3 has 14 residues. Germline CDR1 MNHNY, CDR2 SVGAGI (reference sequence). The junction had 9 bases not matched to a gene; V was cut back by 6 bases and J by 6 bases. Notes on the study in general: Using VDJdb, the matching emphasized anti-spike CD8 responses while missing private and CD4 specificities.

TCRdb redid the calling of the 5' RACE reads with MiXCR, one entry per CDR3 protein. The sample has over 30,000 distinct CDR3 sequences; approximately 6% are singletons. The rearrangement joins TRBV6-6 to TRBJ2-7, with TRBD1 identical over 9 bases. Sequencing was done on a sample of whole blood. The TCR was taken from an adult who was a healthcare worker with PCR-confirmed SARS-CoV-2 infection or an uninfected control (not recorded which). This CDR3 reads CASSPDRGIREQYF. The CDR3 bases are TGTGCCAGCAGCCCGGACAGGGGTATACGCGAGCAGTACTTC.